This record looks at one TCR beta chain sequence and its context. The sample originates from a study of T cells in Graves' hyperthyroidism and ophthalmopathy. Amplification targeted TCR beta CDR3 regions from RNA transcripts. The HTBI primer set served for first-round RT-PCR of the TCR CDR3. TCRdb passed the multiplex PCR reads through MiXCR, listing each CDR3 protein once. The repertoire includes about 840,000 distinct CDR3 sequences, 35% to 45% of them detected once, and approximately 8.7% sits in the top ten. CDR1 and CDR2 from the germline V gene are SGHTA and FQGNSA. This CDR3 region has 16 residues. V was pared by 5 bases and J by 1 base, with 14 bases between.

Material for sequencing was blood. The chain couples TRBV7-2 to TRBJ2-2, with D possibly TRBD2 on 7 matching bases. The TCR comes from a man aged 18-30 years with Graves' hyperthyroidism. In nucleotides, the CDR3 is TGTGCCAGCAGCCAGAGGGGGGGCATGAACACCGGGGAGCTGTTTTTT. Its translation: CASSQRGGMNTGELFF.